The 21 T cell receptor beta chains given below trace back to one sample, sequenced in a study of blood T cell repertoires in COVID-19. Sequencing used immunoSEQ multiplex PCR; TCRdb keeps in-frame clones, though not all of them. The sample lists 150,000 to 200,000 clones; 80% were seen once. The material sequenced was peripheral blood. These receptors all stem from a man aged 60 to 69 with acute or convalescent COVID-19.

V usage is TRBV18 and J usage is TRBJ1-5; D is unclear. There are 15 residues in the CDR3. V was cut by 2 bases and J by 7 bases, with 15 bases left in between. CDR1 is KGHSH, CDR2 LQKENI, per germline. CDR3 region: CASSPGGRFLQPQHF. CDR3 nucleotides: TGTGCCAGCTCACCAGGTGGGCGTTTTTTACAGCCCCAGCATTTT.

This clone occurred once. This chain uses TRBV27 with TRBJ1-4; 8 bases fit TRBD1. CDR1 and CDR2 (germline): MNHEY, SMNVEV (reference sequence). V dropped 5 bases and J dropped 6; count of bases not matched to a gene: 8. The CDR3 covers 15 residues. The CDR3 DNA reads TGTGCCAGCAGTATTTCGGACAGGGTATATGAAAAACTGTTTTTT. Amino acids: CASSISDRVYEKLFF.

The J gene is TRBJ2-3, the V gene TRBV9, with D hard to call. This CDR3 is 13 amino acids long. Trimming pared 0 bases from V and 6 bases from J, leaving 8 bases between. Germline values: CDR1 SGDLS, CDR2 YYNGEE. The CDR3 DNA is TGTGCCAGCAGCGTAGTGTATCTGGATACGCAGTATTTT. Translating gives CASSVVYLDTQYF.

This rearrangement joins TRBV5-1 to TRBJ2-7; the match to TRBD2 covers 7 bases. The CDR3 runs to 15 residues. Germline assignment: CDR1 SGHRS and CDR2 YFSETQ. J was trimmed by 0 bases and V by 4 bases; bases with no gene match: 7. The CDR3 protein is CASSPLTGGSYEQYF. CDR3 coding DNA: TGCGCCAGCAGCCCTCTTACGGGAGGCTCCTACGAGCAGTACTTC. Variable domain in full (rest from reference TRBV5-1 and TRBJ2-7): KAGVTQTPRYLIKTRGQQVTLSCSPISGHRSVSWYQQTPGQGLQFLFEYFSETQRNKGNFPGRFSGRQFSNSRSEMNVSTLELGDSALYLCASSPLTGGSYEQYFGPGTRLTVT.

The chain employs TRBV28 and TRBJ2-4; 7 positions match TRBD2. In germline, CDR1 is MDHEN, CDR2 SYDVKM. Losses at the gene ends were 1 base for V and 0 bases for J; bases not matched to a gene: 9. This CDR3 contains 18 residues. The CDR3 bases are TGTGCCAGCAGTTTATTTAGCGGGTCGAATCTAGCCAAAAACATTCAGTACTTC. This translates into CASSLFSGSNLAKNIQYF.

The V call is TRBV3-1 (or the pseudogene TRBV3-2), the J call TRBJ2-1; TRBD2 matches at 8 bases. The CDR3 is made up of 16 amino acids. In germline, CDR1 is LGHDT, CDR2 YNNKEL (reference sequence). Trimming cost V 2 bases and J 2 bases; bases outside gene matches: 5. CDR3 in DNA: TGTGCCAGCAGCCAACGTGCGGGGGGAACCTACAATGAGCAGTTCTTC. Its translation is CASSQRAGGTYNEQFF.

This chain links TRBV9 with TRBJ1-6, with 9 bases identical to TRBD1. This CDR3 spans 15 amino acids. The germline V gene encodes CDR1 SGDLS and CDR2 YYNGEE. Trimming took 3 bases from V and 8 from J; bases not matched to a gene: 6. CDR3 sequence (DNA): TGTGCCAGCAGCGCCTCCGGGACAGGGCATTCACCCCTCCACTTT. Translating it yields CASSASGTGHSPLHF.

The chain has TRBV7-9 and TRBJ1-2; perhaps TRBD1 as D (5 bases). The V end lost 1 base, the J end lost 7 bases, and 16 bases lay between the germline ends. The CDR3 loop spans 15 amino acids. Germline CDR1 SEHNR, CDR2 FQNEAQ (reference sequence). The CDR3 here is CASSLVPGMGLGYTF. In DNA form, the CDR3 reads TGTGCCAGCAGCTTAGTCCCAGGGATGGGTCTTGGCTACACCTTC. Full variable domain (missing parts from reference TRBV7-9 and TRBJ1-2): DTGVSQNPRHKITKRGQNVTFRCDPISEHNRLYWYRQTLGQGPEFLTYFQNEAQLEKSRLLSDRFSAERPKGSFSTLEIQRTEQGDSAMYLCASSLVPGMGLGYTFGSGTRLTVV.

The DNA for the CDR3 is TGTGCCAGCAGTGGACAGGGAGCAGATACGCAGTATTTT. Protein sequence: CASSGQGADTQYF. The chain has TRBV6-6 and TRBJ2-3; 8 bases are a match to TRBD1. V was pared by 5 bases and J by 4 bases, with 2 bases of the junction left unmatched. In germline, CDR1 is MNHNY, CDR2 SVGAGI (reference sequence). This CDR3 is 13 amino acids long.

The chain is built from TRBV6-5 and TRBJ1-1; 7 nucleotides line up with TRBD1. J gave up 4 bases and V 5 bases, and 10 bases lay outside the gene matches. The length of the CDR3 is 15 residues. Germline-derived CDR1 and CDR2 are MNHEY and SVGAGI. CDR3 in DNA: TGTGCCAGCAGTCCAGAGACAGGGTGGACCACTGAAGCTTTCTTT. Its protein is CASSPETGWTTEAFF.

As DNA, the CDR3 is TGTGCCACCAGCAACCGACAGGGGATTCAGCCCCAGCATTTT. This gives the protein CATSNRQGIQPQHF. This chain joins TRBV15 and TRBJ1-5; 8 positions agree with TRBD1. V trimming: 4 bases; J trimming: 6 bases; junction bases outside the gene matches: 5. Germline V gene sequence: CDR1 LNHNV, CDR2 YYDKDF (reference sequence). The CDR3 length is 14 residues.

This chain links TRBV4-2 with TRBJ1-3; unclear D gene. V lost 3 bases and J 4 bases, leaving 13 bases between the germline ends. Germline V CDR1 and CDR2: LGHNA, YNFKEQ. The CDR3 contains 15 residues. The CDR3 bases are TGTGCCAGCAGCCACCCCTCCGCAGGAGGAAACACCATATATTTT. Protein product: CASSHPSAGGNTIYF.

This rearrangement joins TRBV7-6 to TRBJ2-1, with D possibly being TRBD2 (7 bases). Germline assignment: CDR1 SGHVS and CDR2 FNYEAQ. The CDR3 is 15 amino acids. The V end lost 5 bases, the J end lost 5 bases, and 16 bases lay between the germline ends. CDR3 sequence reads: CASSPTGGVDNEQFF. The CDR3 nucleotides are TGTGCCAGCAGCCCGACGGGGGGCGTAGACAATGAGCAGTTCTTC.

V usage is TRBV5-5 and J usage is TRBJ1-2; D unclear. Germline CDR1 SGHKS, CDR2 YYEKEE (reference sequence). The CDR3 runs to 13 residues. Trimming stripped 0 bases from V and 5 bases from J, with 8 bases between. CDR3 DNA: TGTGCCAGCAGCTTGGAACAGATATATGGCTACACCTTC. Translation gives CASSLEQIYGYTF.

The rearrangement links TRBV28 to TRBJ1-2; TRBD1 agrees at 10 bases. In germline, CDR1 is MDHEN, CDR2 SYDVKM. This CDR3 has 14 residues. Germline trimming cut 2 bases from V and 8 bases from J; bases unmatched to any gene: 5. CDR3 amino acids: CASSLGTGVGGYTF. CDR3 in DNA: TGTGCCAGCAGTTTAGGGACAGGGGTAGGGGGCTACACCTTC.

The chain employs TRBV3-1 (or the pseudogene TRBV3-2) and TRBJ2-1; no definite D call. The CDR3 consists of 11 residues. Germline V lookup: CDR1 LGHDT, CDR2 YNNKEL (reference sequence). V lost 4 bases, J lost 6 bases, and 4 bases lay in between. The CDR3 sequence is CASSPGNEQFF. The CDR3 DNA reads TGTGCCAGCAGCCCGGGCAATGAGCAGTTCTTC.

The CDR3 DNA is TGCAGTGCTAGTGGGGGACTAGCGGCCTACAATGAGCAGTTCTTC. Its protein product is CSASGGLAAYNEQFF. V gene TRBV20-1 combines with J gene TRBJ2-1; 11 bases line up with TRBD2. The CDR3 totals 15 residues. V gave up 3 bases and J gave up 2 bases; unmatched junction bases: 3. Per germline, CDR1 DFQATT and CDR2 SNEGSKA (reference sequence).

A few counts support this clone. This rearrangement joins TRBV19 to TRBJ1-2; TRBD1 might be the D (5 bases). The CDR3 is made up of 13 amino acids. The V gene's germline CDR1 is LNHDA and CDR2 SQIVND (reference sequence). Trimming removed 3 bases from V and 6 bases from J, with 11 bases in between. The DNA of the CDR3 is TGTGCCAGTAGTATGGGGGGGTCAGATGGCTACACCTTC. This codes for CASSMGGSDGYTF. Combining the CDR3 with reference TRBV19 and TRBJ1-2 gives the whole variable domain DGGITQSPKYLFRKEGQNVTLSCEQNLNHDAMYWYRQDPGQGLRLIYYSQIVNDFQKGDIAEGYSVSREKKESFPLTVTSAQKNPTAFYLCASSMGGSDGYTFGSGTRLTVV.

The chain has TRBV2 and TRBJ2-5; D is undetermined. The V gene lost 6 bases and the J gene lost 1 base, with 6 bases spanning the gap. Germline assignment: CDR1 SNHLY and CDR2 FYNNEI. This CDR3 has 12 amino acids. The chain's CDR3 is CASRETQETQYF. The CDR3 DNA follows: TGTGCCAGCAGGGAGACCCAAGAGACCCAGTACTTC.

J is TRBJ2-1 and V is TRBV6-5; 9 nucleotides align to TRBD2. Germline-derived CDR1 and CDR2 are MNHEY and SVGAGI. The ends lost 2 bases at V and 8 bases at J; junction bases unmatched: 4. CDR3 size: 14 residues. This chain's CDR3 is CASSYVAGADEQFF. The CDR3 nucleotides are TGTGCCAGCAGTTACGTAGCGGGGGCCGATGAGCAGTTCTTC.

The table lists this clone with a count of one. This specimen includes other DNA sequences encoding the same CDR3. This chain links TRBV2 with TRBJ1-2, with TRBD1 matching over 10 bases. The CDR3 extends over 13 amino acids. Germline CDR1 reads SNHLY; CDR2 reads FYNNEI. The trim removed 5 bases at V and 5 bases at J, leaving 2 bases unmatched. The CDR3 nucleotides read TGTGCCAGCAGTCCGGGACAGGGGTATGGCTACACCTTC. This sequence encodes CASSPGQGYGYTF.